This T cell receptor (beta chain) comes out of a study of neoadjuvant anti-PD-1 for oral cavity cancer. V was cut by 2 bases and J by 0 bases, with 9 bases left in between. The CDR3 loop spans 16 amino acids. Germline CDR1 is SGDLS and CDR2 is YYNGEE. Assay: immunoSEQ multiplex PCR; the TCRdb copy retains only in-frame clones and omits some. The sample has tens of thousands of clones, around 82% seen once. Sequenced material: PBMCs, taken before nivolumab (anti-PD-1) treatment. The chain couples TRBV9 to TRBJ2-6; the D is unclear. The clonotype originates from a person aged 40-85 years with oral cavity squamous cell carcinoma. The CDR3: CASSVAISSGANVLTF. DNA for the CDR3: TGTGCCAGCAGCGTGGCAATAAGCTCTGGGGCCAACGTCCTGACTTTC.